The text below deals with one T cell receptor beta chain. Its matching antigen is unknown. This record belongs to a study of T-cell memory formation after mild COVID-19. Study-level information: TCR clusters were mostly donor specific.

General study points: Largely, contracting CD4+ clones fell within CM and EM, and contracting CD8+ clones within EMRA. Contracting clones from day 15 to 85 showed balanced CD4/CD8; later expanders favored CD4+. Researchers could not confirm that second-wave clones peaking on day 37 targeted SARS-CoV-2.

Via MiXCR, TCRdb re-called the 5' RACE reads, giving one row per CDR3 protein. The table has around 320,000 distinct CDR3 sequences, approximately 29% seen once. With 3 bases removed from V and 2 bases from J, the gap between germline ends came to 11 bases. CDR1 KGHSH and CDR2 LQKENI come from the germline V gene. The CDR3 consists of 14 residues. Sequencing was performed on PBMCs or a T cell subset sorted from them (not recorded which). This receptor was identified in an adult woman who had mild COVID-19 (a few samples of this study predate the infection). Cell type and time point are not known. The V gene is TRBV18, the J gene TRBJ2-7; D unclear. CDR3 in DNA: TGTGCCAGCTCACCTACCCCTACACCCTACGAGCAGTACTTC. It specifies CASSPTPTPYEQYF.